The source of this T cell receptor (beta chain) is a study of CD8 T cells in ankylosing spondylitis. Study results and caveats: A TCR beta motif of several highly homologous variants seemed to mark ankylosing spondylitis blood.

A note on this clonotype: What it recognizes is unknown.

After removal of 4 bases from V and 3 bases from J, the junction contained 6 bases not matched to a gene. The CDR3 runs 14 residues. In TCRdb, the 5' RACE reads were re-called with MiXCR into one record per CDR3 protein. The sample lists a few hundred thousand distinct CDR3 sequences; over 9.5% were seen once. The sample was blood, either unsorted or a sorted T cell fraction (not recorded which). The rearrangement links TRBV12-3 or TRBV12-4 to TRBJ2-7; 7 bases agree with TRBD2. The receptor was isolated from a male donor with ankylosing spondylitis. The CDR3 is CASSSPGGLYEQYF. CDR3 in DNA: TGTGCCAGCAGTTCTCCGGGAGGACTCTACGAGCAGTACTTC.